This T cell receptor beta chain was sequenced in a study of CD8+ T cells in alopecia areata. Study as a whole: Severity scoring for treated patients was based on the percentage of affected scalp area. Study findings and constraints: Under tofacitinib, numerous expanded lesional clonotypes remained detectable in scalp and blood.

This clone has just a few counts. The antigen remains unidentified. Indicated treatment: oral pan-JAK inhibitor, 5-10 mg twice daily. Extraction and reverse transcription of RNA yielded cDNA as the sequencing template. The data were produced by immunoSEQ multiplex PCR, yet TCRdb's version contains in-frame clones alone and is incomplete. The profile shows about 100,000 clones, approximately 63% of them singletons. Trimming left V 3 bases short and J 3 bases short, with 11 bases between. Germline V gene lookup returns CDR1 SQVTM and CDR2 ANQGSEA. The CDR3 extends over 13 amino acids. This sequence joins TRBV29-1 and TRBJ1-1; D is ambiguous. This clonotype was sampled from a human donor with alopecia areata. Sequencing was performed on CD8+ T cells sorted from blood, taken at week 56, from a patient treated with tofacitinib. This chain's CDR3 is CSVDSGSYTEAFF. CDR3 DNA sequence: TGCAGCGTTGACTCCGGGTCTTACACTGAAGCTTTCTTT.